These 18 T cell receptor beta chains were sequenced from one sample in a study of T cell changes during pregnancy in multiple sclerosis. The protocol was immunoSEQ multiplex PCR, while the TCRdb copy is restricted to in-frame clones and leaves out a portion. The data show roughly 35,000 clones, with about 90% seen just once and roughly 4.8% held by the top ten. Sequencing used CD8+ T cells from peripheral blood mononuclear cells, obtained after pregnancy. These receptors came from a female donor with multiple sclerosis, enrolled in a pregnancy study.

J is TRBJ1-1 and V is TRBV6-6; D is unresolved. The CDR3 has 12 residues. CDR1 MNHNY and CDR2 SVGAGI come from the germline V gene (reference sequence). Trimming cost V 0 bases and J 11 bases, with 10 bases left between them. The CDR3 loop reads CASSYSELEAFF. DNA for the CDR3: TGTGCCAGCAGTTACTCGGAACTGGAGGCTTTCTTT.

V usage is TRBV7-9 and J usage is TRBJ1-1, with D tentatively TRBD1 (6 bases). V shed 5 bases and J shed 4 bases, with 8 bases lying between them. CDR1 is SEHNR and CDR2 is FQNEAQ in the germline V gene (reference sequence). The CDR3 length is 12 residues. The CDR3 loop is CASSTGCTEAFF. CDR3 nucleotide sequence: TGTGCCAGCAGCACAGGGTGCACTGAAGCTTTCTTT.

The chain combines TRBV9 with TRBJ2-2; TRBD2 matches 11 bases. Germline V CDR1 and CDR2: SGDLS, YYNGEE. V was pared by 4 bases and J by 5 bases, with 16 bases of the junction left unmatched. The CDR3 has 19 amino acids. DNA for the CDR3: TGTGCCAGCAGCCCACAATGGGGGCTAGCGGGGGGCGAAACCGGGGAGCTGTTTTTT. Its translation: CASSPQWGLAGGETGELFF.

The rearrangement uses TRBV5-5 and TRBJ1-4; maybe TRBD1 (5 bases). Trimming left V 0 bases short and J 1 base short, with 7 bases between. The length of the CDR3 is 15 residues. Germline V gives CDR1 SGHKS, CDR2 YYEKEE (reference sequence). CDR3: CASSLVTVTNEKLFF. The CDR3 DNA is TGTGCCAGCAGCTTGGTGACAGTAACTAATGAAAAACTGTTTTTT.

This sequence joins TRBV9 and TRBJ1-2; D unclear. V lost 7 bases, J lost 6 bases, and 16 bases lay in between. The CDR3 length is 13 residues. Germline CDR1 SGDLS, CDR2 YYNGEE. CDR3 sequence (DNA): TGTGCCAGCCAATCGAGGGAAATCGATGGCTACACCTTC. It is translated as CASQSREIDGYTF.

The rearrangement uses TRBV4-1 and TRBJ1-2, with 7 bases fitting TRBD1. The CDR3 is 14 residues long. Per the germline V gene, CDR1 is MGHRA and CDR2 is YSYEKL. V trimming: 0 bases; J trimming: 6 bases; junction bases outside the gene matches: 4. The DNA of the CDR3 is TGCGCCAGCAGCCAAGAACCGACAGGGAATGGCTACACCTTC. This translates into CASSQEPTGNGYTF.

The rearrangement joins TRBV16 to TRBJ2-7; TRBD1 might be the D (6 bases). Germline V gene sequence: CDR1 KGHSY, CDR2 FQNENV. The CDR3 runs to 15 residues. The V end lost 0 bases, the J end lost 4 bases, and 13 bases lay between the germline ends. For the CDR3, the DNA is TGTGCCAGCAGCCAATCCGGACAGCCTACTTACGAGCAGTACTTC. It codes for CASSQSGQPTYEQYF.

This chain links TRBV5-1 with TRBJ2-7, with 8 bases matching TRBD1. V shed 3 bases and J 7 bases; nucleotides not matched to a gene: 9. This CDR3 has 14 amino acids. Germline loops: CDR1 SGHRS, CDR2 YFSETQ. The CDR3 region is CASSYETGAGEQYF. Written as DNA, the CDR3 is TGCGCCAGCAGCTACGAGACAGGGGCAGGGGAGCAGTACTTC.

V and J are TRBV27 and TRBJ2-1; TRBD2 agrees at 9 bases. CDR1 MNHEY and CDR2 SMNVEV come from the germline V gene (reference sequence). V was clipped by 7 bases and J by 0 bases; unmatched bases: 4. The CDR3 covers 15 residues. The CDR3, as DNA: TGTGCCAGCAACAGCGGGGGGAACTCCTACAATGAGCAGTTCTTC. This gives the protein CASNSGGNSYNEQFF.

The genes are TRBV11-2 and TRBJ2-7, with D possibly TRBD2 on 5 matching bases. Germline loops: CDR1 SGHAT, CDR2 FQNNGV. The CDR3 length is 12 residues. V lost 6 bases to trimming and J lost 6 bases, with 12 bases between them. The CDR3 is CASSGSPVEQYF. The DNA for the CDR3 is TGTGCCAGCAGTGGGAGTCCGGTCGAGCAGTACTTC.

The chain carries TRBV7-2 and TRBJ2-7, with 7 bases that match TRBD1. Germline V lookup: CDR1 SGHTA, CDR2 FQGNSA. Trimming cost V 5 bases and J 2 bases; bases outside gene matches: 6. The CDR3 has 14 residues. In DNA, the CDR3 is TGTGCCAGCAGCCCTTTAGGGGGCGCCTACGAGCAGTACTTC. Amino acid sequence: CASSPLGGAYEQYF.

J is TRBJ2-1 and V is TRBV10-2; D unresolved. Trimming left V 2 bases short and J 1 base short, with 6 bases between. Per the germline V gene, CDR1 is WSHSY and CDR2 is SAAADI. CDR3 length: 14 residues. The DNA for the CDR3 is TGCGCCAGCAGTGAGGCGGCGTCCTACAATGAGCAGTTCTTC. Encoded protein: CASSEAASYNEQFF.

The V gene is TRBV7-9, the J gene TRBJ2-7, with D maybe TRBD1 (5 bases). V was trimmed by 5 bases and J by 5 bases, leaving 7 bases between them. Germline assignment: CDR1 SEHNR and CDR2 FQNEAQ (reference sequence). This CDR3 contains 11 residues. The CDR3 coding sequence is TGTGCCAGCAGCCCCAGGGACGAGCAGTACTTC. This sequence encodes CASSPRDEQYF.

This chain uses TRBV5-5 with TRBJ2-5, with 8 bases identical to TRBD2. The CDR3 runs to 16 residues. Germline values: CDR1 SGHKS, CDR2 YYEKEE (reference sequence). V was clipped by 2 bases and J by 1 base; unmatched bases: 7. The CDR3 sequence is CASSFPLAGLQETQYF. In DNA form, the CDR3 reads TGTGCCAGCAGCTTCCCGCTAGCGGGCCTCCAAGAGACCCAGTACTTC.

The rearrangement links TRBV4-1 to TRBJ2-7; 12 nucleotides align to TRBD2. Trimming at V came to 3 bases and at J to 2 bases, leaving 2 bases not matched to a gene. The CDR3 loop spans 15 amino acids. The germline V gene has CDR1 MGHRA and CDR2 YSYEKL. The CDR3 is CASSQASGGAYEQYF. Here the CDR3 DNA reads TGCGCCAGCAGCCAGGCTAGCGGGGGGGCCTACGAGCAGTACTTC.

The J gene is TRBJ2-6, the V gene TRBV4-2; D uncertain. This CDR3 is 16 amino acids long. CDR1 and CDR2 from the germline V gene are LGHNA and YNFKEQ. V was shortened by 1 base and J by 6 bases, with 13 bases between the two germline ends. CDR3 region: CASSQGGALEANVLTF. The CDR3 coding sequence is TGTGCCAGCAGCCAAGGAGGCGCCCTTGAGGCCAACGTCCTGACTTTC.

This rearrangement joins TRBV5-6 to TRBJ2-7; 11 bases match TRBD2. Germline V lookup: CDR1 SGHDT, CDR2 YYEEEE. Trimming removed 4 bases from V and 1 base from J; junction bases left unmatched: 7. The CDR3 covers 16 residues. CDR3 region: CASSPPSGGISYEQYF. As DNA, the CDR3 is TGTGCCAGCAGCCCCCCTAGCGGGGGGATTTCCTACGAGCAGTACTTC.

V and J are TRBV27 and TRBJ1-2; D is perhaps TRBD1 (5 bases). Trimming removed 4 bases from V and 4 bases from J, with 13 bases in between. The germline V gene has CDR1 MNHEY and CDR2 SMNVEV (reference sequence). The CDR3 loop spans 14 amino acids. DNA for the CDR3: TGTGCCAGCAGTTCCCCTGGGGGGGTCTATGGCTACACCTTC. The encoded protein is CASSSPGGVYGYTF.